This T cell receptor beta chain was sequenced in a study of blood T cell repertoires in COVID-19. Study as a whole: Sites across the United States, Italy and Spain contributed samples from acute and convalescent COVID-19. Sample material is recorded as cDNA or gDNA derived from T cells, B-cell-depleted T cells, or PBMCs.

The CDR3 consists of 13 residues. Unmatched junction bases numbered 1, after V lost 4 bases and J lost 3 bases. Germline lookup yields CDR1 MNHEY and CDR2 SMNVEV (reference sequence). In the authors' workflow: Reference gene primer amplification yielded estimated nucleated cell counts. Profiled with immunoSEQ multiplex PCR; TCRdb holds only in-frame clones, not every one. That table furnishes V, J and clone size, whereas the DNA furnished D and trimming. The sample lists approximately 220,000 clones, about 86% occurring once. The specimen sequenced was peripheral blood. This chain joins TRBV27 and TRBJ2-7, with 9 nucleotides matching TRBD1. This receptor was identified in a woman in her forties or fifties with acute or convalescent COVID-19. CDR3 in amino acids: CASSWGQGYEQYF. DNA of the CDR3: TGTGCCAGCAGTTGGGGACAGGGCTACGAGCAGTACTTC.